This is a list of T cell receptor beta chains from one sample in a study of blood T cell repertoires in COVID-19. Some clones are missing from TCRdb's copy, which holds only in-frame ones; the method was immunoSEQ multiplex PCR. The data hold roughly 64,000 clones, with 75% to 95% observed a single time. The sequencing sample was made of peripheral blood. These receptors all come from an elderly woman with active COVID-19. Each CDR3 is given without its conserved first and last residue. Fields, in order: V gene, CDR3 length, J gene, CDR3 protein.

TRBV28	12	TRBJ2-5	ASSRDRGQETQY
TRBV12-3/TRBV12-4	11	TRBJ2-1	ASSLGWGGEQF
TRBV19	13	TRBJ1-4	ASSTMAASNEKLF
TRBV3-1/TRBV3-2	11	TRBJ2-2	ASSQAGTGELF
TRBV11-2	11	TRBJ1-2	ASRPTGGSGYT
TRBV16	11	TRBJ1-2	ASSRGQSYGYT
TRBV19	14	TRBJ1-6	ASSISQAEYNSPLH
TRBV12-3/TRBV12-4	10	TRBJ1-1	ASQLWGAEAF
TRBV28	13	TRBJ1-4	ASSFYTGGGEKLF
TRBV5-1	15	TRBJ2-7	ASSLFSSGTSEHEQY
TRBV6-2/TRBV6-3	13	TRBJ2-1	ASSYSIQVNSEQF
TRBV3-1/TRBV3-2	14	TRBJ1-3	ASSQAWEGSGNTIY
TRBV5-1	13	TRBJ2-3	ASSFNRGTTDTQY
TRBV10-2	12	TRBJ2-2	ASSAERPTGELF
TRBV7-2	12	TRBJ1-4	ASSFPEQQGKLF
TRBV27	13	TRBJ2-3	ASSPSGGYTDTQY
TRBV14	16	TRBJ1-1	ASSQGPGGTIRGTEAF
TRBV5-1	13	TRBJ2-7	ASSLATGGSYEQY
TRBV3-1/TRBV3-2	10	TRBJ1-6	ASSQANSPLH
TRBV27	14	TRBJ1-5	ASSLDGDRGNQPQH
TRBV28	12	TRBJ1-1	ASSKGGGRGEAF
TRBV5-6	10	TRBJ2-1	ASSLSYNEQF
TRBV2	13	TRBJ1-3	ASSEPSEPGNTIY
TRBV7-2	16	TRBJ2-7	ASTHPSSVAAKSYEQY
TRBV19	16	TRBJ1-2	ASSTSQRGLGPRGGYT
TRBV29-1	12	TRBJ2-1	SVDASGSGNEQF
TRBV7-2	14	TRBJ1-4	ASSLNPRGDGEKLF
TRBV5-1	13	TRBJ1-4	ASSPGRGENEKLF
TRBV5-6	17	TRBJ2-3	ASKGRPGTRRAFSDTQY
TRBV28	11	TRBJ1-5	ASSLDSGPPQH
TRBV6-1	12	TRBJ2-2	ASSETGFPGELF
TRBV3-1/TRBV3-2	12	TRBJ2-1	ASSQDAGGGEQF
TRBV24-1	14	TRBJ2-1	ATSDSGLAGYNEQF
TRBV27	11	TRBJ1-2	ASSHRGHYGYT
TRBV3-1/TRBV3-2	13	TRBJ2-5	ASSPDLRSQETQY
TRBV5-1	13	TRBJ2-1	ASSPASGSYNEQF
TRBV18	15	TRBJ2-3	ASSQGTSGSVTDTQY
TRBV7-9	13	TRBJ1-4	ASSPGDRTGEKLF